This entry features one TCR beta chain sequence. Additional DNA sequences in this sample encode the identical CDR3. The CDR3 has 14 residues. V dropped 3 bases and J dropped 2; count of bases not matched to a gene: 5. CDR1 SQVTM and CDR2 ANQGSEA come from the germline V gene. The sample originates from a study of blood T cell repertoires in COVID-19. The wider study: T cells, B-cell-depleted T cells, or PBMCs supplied cDNA or gDNA.

Measured with immunoSEQ multiplex PCR; TCRdb has only the in-frame clones, and not every one. The table records 350,000 to 450,000 clones, just over 90% of them present only once. This chain links TRBV29-1 with TRBJ1-2; 8 bases map to TRBD1. This sequence was found in a woman in her thirties or forties who had been exposed to COVID-19. Input material: PBMCs or T cells enriched from blood (not recorded which). The chain's CDR3 is CSVEGRTGNYGYTF. The CDR3 DNA follows: TGCAGCGTTGAGGGCCGGACAGGGAACTATGGCTACACCTTC.